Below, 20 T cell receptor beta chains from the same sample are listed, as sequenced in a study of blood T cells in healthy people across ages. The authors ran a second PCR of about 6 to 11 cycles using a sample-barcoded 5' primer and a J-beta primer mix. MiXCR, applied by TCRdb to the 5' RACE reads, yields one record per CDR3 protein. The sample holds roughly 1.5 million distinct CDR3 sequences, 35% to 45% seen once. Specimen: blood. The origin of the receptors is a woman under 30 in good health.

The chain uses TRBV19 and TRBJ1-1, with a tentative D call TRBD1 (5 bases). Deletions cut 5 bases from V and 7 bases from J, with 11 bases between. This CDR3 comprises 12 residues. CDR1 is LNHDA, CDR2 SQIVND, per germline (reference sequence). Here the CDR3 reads CASSYGTVEAFF. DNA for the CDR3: TGTGCCAGTAGTTACGGGACGGTTGAAGCTTTCTTT.

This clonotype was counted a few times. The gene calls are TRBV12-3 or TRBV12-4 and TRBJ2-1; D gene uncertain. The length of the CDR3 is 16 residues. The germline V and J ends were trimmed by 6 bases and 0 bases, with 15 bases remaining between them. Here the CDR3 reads CASSPPGFSSYNEQFF. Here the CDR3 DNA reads TGTGCCAGCAGCCCCCCTGGTTTCAGCTCCTACAATGAGCAGTTCTTC.

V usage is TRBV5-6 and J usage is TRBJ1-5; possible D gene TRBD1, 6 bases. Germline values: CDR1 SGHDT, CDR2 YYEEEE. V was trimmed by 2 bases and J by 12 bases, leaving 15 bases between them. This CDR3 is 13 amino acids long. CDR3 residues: CASSLGGAQGQHF. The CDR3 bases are TGTGCCAGCAGCTTAGGGGGTGCCCAGGGCCAGCATTTT.

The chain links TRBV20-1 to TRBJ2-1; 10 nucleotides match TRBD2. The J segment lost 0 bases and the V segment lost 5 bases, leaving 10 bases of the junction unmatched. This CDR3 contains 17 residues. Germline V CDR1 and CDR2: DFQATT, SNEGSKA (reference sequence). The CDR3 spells CSAGQAGGPPSYNEQFF. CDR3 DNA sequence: TGCAGTGCTGGACAAGCGGGGGGGCCTCCCTCCTACAATGAGCAGTTCTTC.

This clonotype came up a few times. CDR3 in amino acids: CASSYAPTGPYEQYF. CDR3 DNA sequence: TGTGCCAGCAGTTACGCTCCGACAGGGCCCTACGAGCAGTACTTC. The chain carries TRBV6-2 or TRBV6-3 and TRBJ2-7; 7 bases line up with TRBD1. The CDR3 contains 15 residues. Germline V gene sequence: CDR1 MNHEY, CDR2 SVGEGT. The junction had 6 bases not matched to a gene; V was cut back by 2 bases and J by 2 bases.

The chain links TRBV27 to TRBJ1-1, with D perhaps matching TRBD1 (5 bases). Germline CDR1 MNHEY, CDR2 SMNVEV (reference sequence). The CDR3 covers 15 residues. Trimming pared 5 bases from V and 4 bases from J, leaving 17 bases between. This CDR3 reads CASSTSGGWSTEAFF. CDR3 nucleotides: TGTGCCAGCAGTACCAGTGGGGGTTGGAGCACTGAAGCTTTCTTT.

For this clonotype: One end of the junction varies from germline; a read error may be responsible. Here the CDR3 DNA reads TGTGCTAGCAGCCTGACAGGGGGCGCAGAGACCCAGTACTTC. This translates into CASSLTGGAETQYF. The gene calls are TRBV7-7 and TRBJ2-7; 10 nucleotides line up with TRBD1. The closer fit of TRBJ2-5 to the DNA end suggests the J call may be wrong. This CDR3 region has 14 residues. Germline CDR1 and CDR2: SSHAT and FNYEAQ (reference sequence).

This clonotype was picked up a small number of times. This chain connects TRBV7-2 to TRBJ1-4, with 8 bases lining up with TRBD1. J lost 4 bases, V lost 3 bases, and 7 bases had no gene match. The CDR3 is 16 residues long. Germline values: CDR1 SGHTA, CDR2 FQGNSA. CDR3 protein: CASSLAKTGVNEKLFF. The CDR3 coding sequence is TGTGCCAGCAGCTTGGCGAAGACAGGGGTTAATGAAAAACTGTTTTTT.

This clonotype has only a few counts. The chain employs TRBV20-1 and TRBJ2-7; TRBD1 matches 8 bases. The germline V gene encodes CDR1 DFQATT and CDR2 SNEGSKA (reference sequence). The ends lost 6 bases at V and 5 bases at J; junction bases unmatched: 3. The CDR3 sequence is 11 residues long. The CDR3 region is CSAQGANEQYF. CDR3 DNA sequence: TGCAGTGCCCAGGGGGCCAACGAGCAGTACTTC.

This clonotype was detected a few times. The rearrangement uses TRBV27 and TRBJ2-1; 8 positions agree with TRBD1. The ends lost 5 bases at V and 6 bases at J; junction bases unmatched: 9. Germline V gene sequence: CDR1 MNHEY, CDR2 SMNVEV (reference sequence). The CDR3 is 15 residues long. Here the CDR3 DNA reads TGTGCCAGCAGTCCCAGGACAGGGTTTTCCAATGAGCAGTTCTTC. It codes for CASSPRTGFSNEQFF.

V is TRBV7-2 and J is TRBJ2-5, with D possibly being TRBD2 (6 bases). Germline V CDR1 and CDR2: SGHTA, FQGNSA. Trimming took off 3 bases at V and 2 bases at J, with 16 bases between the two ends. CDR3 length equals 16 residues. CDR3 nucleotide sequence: TGTGCCAGCAGCTTGGGTCGCGGGAATATACAAGAGACCCAGTACTTC. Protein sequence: CASSLGRGNIQETQYF.

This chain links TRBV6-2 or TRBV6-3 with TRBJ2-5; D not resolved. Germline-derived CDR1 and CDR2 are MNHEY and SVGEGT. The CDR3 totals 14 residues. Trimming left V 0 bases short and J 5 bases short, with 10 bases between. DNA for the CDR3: TGTGCCAGCAGTTACTCTTCCCGACGGGAGACCCAGTACTTC. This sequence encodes CASSYSSRRETQYF.

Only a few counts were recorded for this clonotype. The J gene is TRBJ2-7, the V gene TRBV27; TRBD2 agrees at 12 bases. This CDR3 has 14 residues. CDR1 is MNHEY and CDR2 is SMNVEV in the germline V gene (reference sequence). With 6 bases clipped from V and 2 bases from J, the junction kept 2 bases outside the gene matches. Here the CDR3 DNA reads TGTGCCAGCAGGGCTAGCGGGGGGGCCTACGAGCAGTACTTC. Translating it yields CASRASGGAYEQYF.

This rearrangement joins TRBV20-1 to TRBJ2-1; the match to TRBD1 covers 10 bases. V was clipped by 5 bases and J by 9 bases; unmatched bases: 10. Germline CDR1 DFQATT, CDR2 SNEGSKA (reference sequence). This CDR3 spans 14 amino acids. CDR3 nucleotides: TGCAGTGCTCATACTTCCGGGACAGGGGTTGAGCAGTTCTTC. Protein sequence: CSAHTSGTGVEQFF.

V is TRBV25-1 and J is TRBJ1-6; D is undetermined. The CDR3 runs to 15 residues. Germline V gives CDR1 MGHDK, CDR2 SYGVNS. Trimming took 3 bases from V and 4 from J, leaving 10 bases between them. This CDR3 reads CASSDRQAYNSPLHF. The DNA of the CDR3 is TGTGCCAGCAGTGATCGGCAGGCTTATAATTCACCCCTCCACTTT.

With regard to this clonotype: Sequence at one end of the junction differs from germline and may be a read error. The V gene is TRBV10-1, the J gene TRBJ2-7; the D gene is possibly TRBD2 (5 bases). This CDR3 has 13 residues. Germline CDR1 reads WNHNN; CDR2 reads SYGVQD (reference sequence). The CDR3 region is CASREPSTSEQYF. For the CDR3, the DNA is TGCGCCAGCCGTGAGCCCTCAACTAGCGAGCAGTACTTC.

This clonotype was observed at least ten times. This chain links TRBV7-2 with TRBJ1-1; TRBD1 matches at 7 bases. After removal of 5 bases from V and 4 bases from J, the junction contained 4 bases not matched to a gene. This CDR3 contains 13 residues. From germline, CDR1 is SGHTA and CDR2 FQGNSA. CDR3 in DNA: TGTGCCAGCAGCCCCGACAGGGTCACTGAAGCTTTCTTT. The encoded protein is CASSPDRVTEAFF.

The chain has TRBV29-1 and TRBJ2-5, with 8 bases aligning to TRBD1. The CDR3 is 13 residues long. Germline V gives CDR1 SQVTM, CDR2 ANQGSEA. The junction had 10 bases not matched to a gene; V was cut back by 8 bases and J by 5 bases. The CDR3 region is CSSRDRPWETQYF. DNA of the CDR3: TGCAGCAGCCGGGACAGGCCTTGGGAGACCCAGTACTTC.

The CDR3 spells CASSHDRGLTEAFF. CDR3 DNA: TGTGCCAGCTCCCACGACAGGGGGCTAACTGAAGCTTTCTTT. V gene TRBV18 combines with J gene TRBJ1-1; 10 positions match TRBD1. The CDR3 is 14 residues long. The V and J ends lost 6 bases and 5 bases, in that order; junction bases with no gene match: 6. The germline V gene encodes CDR1 KGHSH and CDR2 LQKENI.

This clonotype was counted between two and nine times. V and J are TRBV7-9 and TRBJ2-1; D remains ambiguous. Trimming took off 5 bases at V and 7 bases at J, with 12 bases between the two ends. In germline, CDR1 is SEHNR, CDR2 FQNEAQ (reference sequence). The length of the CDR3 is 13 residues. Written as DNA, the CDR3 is TGTGCCAGCAGCCCACGGATCCAGAATGAGCAGTTCTTC. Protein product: CASSPRIQNEQFF.